This TCR beta chain was captured by sequencing in a study of neurological immune-mediated disorders. TCRdb re-called the 5' RACE reads with MiXCR, one entry per CDR3 protein. The sample holds around 83,000 distinct CDR3 sequences; 14% are singletons and the top ten take approximately 7.5%. Overall study results and limits: The greatest TCR clonal expansion occurred in HTLV-1-associated myelopathy and the least in multiple sclerosis, which fell below healthy controls. Expanded clones shared no identical CDR3 amino acid sequences across subjects, which suggested private TCR-beta repertoires in all groups.

This clonotype was recorded many times. The target antigen is unknown. Preparation of the unsorted libraries drew on 2 million PBMCs stored at -80 C. Material for sequencing was PBMCs. The receptor comes from a woman in her fifties or sixties in good health.

The CDR3 loop reads CASRGSGVSYEQYF. CDR3 DNA sequence: TGCGCCAGCAGGGGTAGCGGGGTCTCCTACGAGCAGTACTTC. The chain joins TRBV5-1 to TRBJ2-7, with 8 bases fitting TRBD2. The CDR3 is 14 residues long. CDR1 SGHRS and CDR2 YFSETQ come from the germline V gene. V lost 5 bases to trimming and J lost 0 bases; unmatched junction nucleotides: 4.